This T cell receptor (beta chain) originates from a study of cytotoxic CD8 clonotypes in ibrutinib-treated CLL. The wider study: For this cohort, patients were ten to twelve relapsed/refractory and 15 treatment-naive, while 17 were IGHV unmutated. Once treatment had gone on for a median of 12 months, range 6 to 36, response samples were drawn.

This CDR3 has 16 amino acids. The germline V gene has CDR1 SGHRS and CDR2 YFSETQ. With 6 bases removed from V and 0 bases from J, the gap between germline ends came to 16 bases. This clone was seen only once. The data were produced by immunoSEQ multiplex PCR, yet TCRdb's version contains in-frame clones alone and is incomplete. This table has 13,000 to 15,000 clones, 50% to 55% appearing once. This chain connects TRBV5-1 to TRBJ1-3; D not certain. The sample consisted of PBMCs, taken at a roughly 22-month disease-progression time point, from a patient treated with ibrutinib. The clonotype was recovered from a human donor with chronic lymphocytic leukemia. CDR3 region: CASKHYGGGSGNTIYF. As DNA, the CDR3 is TGCGCCAGCAAACACTACGGCGGCGGCTCTGGAAACACCATATATTTT.